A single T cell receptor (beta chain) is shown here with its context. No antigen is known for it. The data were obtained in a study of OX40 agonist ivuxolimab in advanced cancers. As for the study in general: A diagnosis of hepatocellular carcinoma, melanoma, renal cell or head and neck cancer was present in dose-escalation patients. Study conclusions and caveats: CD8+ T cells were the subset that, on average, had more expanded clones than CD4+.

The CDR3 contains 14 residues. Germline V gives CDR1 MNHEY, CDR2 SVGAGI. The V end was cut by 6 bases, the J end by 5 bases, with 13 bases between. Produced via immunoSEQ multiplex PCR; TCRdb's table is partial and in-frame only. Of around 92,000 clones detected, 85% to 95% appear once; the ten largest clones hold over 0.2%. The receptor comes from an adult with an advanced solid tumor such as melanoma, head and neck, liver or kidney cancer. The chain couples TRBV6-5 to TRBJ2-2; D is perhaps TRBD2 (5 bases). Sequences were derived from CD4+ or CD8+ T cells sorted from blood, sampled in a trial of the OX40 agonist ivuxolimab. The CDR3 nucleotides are TGTGCCAGCAGCCCCTGGCGAGGGACCGGGGAGCTGTTTTTT. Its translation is CASSPWRGTGELFF.